This TCR beta chain was documented in a study of CD8 T cells in Susac syndrome. From blood CD8+ and CD4+ T cells, TCR beta sequences were generated. It was with random hexamers that about 0.45 to 1 ug RNA was reverse transcribed. Across 54 Vbeta and 13 Jbeta, TCR beta CDR3 was amplified with immunoSEQ multiplex PCR. TCRdb independently ran MiXCR on the immunoSEQ multiplex PCR reads; one entry per CDR3 protein. The sample lists more than 250,000 distinct CDR3 sequences, about 92% occurring once. Germline V gene sequence: CDR1 GTSNPN, CDR2 SVGIG (reference sequence). The CDR3 totals 16 residues. Trimming took off 2 bases at V and 0 bases at J, with 11 bases between the two ends.

The origin of this receptor is a human donor with multiple sclerosis. Sequencing was carried out using CD4+ T cells from PBMCs. This chain links TRBV30 with TRBJ2-6; D is undetermined. The CDR3 coding sequence is TGTGCCTGGAGTTTCCAGGTTAGCTCTGGGGCCAACGTCCTGACTTTC. It translates to CAWSFQVSSGANVLTF.